These 29 T cell receptor beta chains were sequenced from one sample in a study of tumor-infiltrating lymphocytes in oesophageal squamous cell carcinoma. TCRdb itself ran the PCR reads through MiXCR, one entry per CDR3 protein. The sample holds 16,000 or so distinct CDR3 sequences, 40% to 55% seen once. The specimen was blood. These receptor sequences come from a female donor with esophageal squamous cell carcinoma.

Only a few counts were recorded for this clonotype. The chain joins TRBV7-2 to TRBJ2-1; TRBD2 matches 9 bases. V was pared by 5 bases and J by 6 bases, with 8 bases of the junction left unmatched. The CDR3 sequence is 15 residues long. The germline V gene encodes CDR1 SGHTA and CDR2 FQGNSA. CDR3 residues: CASSHLAGYSNEQFF. The CDR3 bases are TGTGCCAGCAGCCATCTAGCGGGGTACTCCAATGAGCAGTTCTTC. The variable domain in full, with the rest retrieved from reference TRBV7-2 and TRBJ2-1, is GAGVSQSPSNKVTEKGKDVELRCDPISGHTALYWYRQSLGQGLEFLIYFQGNSAPDKSGLPSDRFSAERTGGSVSTLTIQRTQQEDSAVYLCASSHLAGYSNEQFFGPGTRLTVL.

The chain is built from TRBV7-6 and TRBJ2-5; 15 bases agree with TRBD2. The V gene's germline CDR1 is SGHVS and CDR2 FNYEAQ. The CDR3 loop spans 16 amino acids. V lost 4 bases and J lost 4; bases outside the gene matches: 4. CDR3 coding DNA: TGTGCCAGCAGCTGGACTAGCGGGGGGGATCGAGAGACCCAGTACTTC. It specifies CASSWTSGGDRETQYF. Full variable domain (missing parts from reference TRBV7-6 and TRBJ2-5): GAGVSQSPRYKVTKRGQDVALRCDPISGHVSLYWYRQALGQGPEFLTYFNYEAQQDKSGLPNDRFSAERPEGSISTLTIQRTEQRDSAMYRCASSWTSGGDRETQYFGPGTRLLVL.

This chain links TRBV7-8 with TRBJ1-1, with 7 positions matching TRBD1. Germline trimming cut 2 bases from V and 5 bases from J; bases unmatched to any gene: 5. The CDR3 spans 14 residues. CDR1 and CDR2 (germline): SGHVS, FQNEAQ. DNA for the CDR3: TGTGCCAGCAGCTTACAGGGGGTAGGAACTGAAGCTTTCTTT. It encodes CASSLQGVGTEAFF.

This chain connects TRBV6-6 to TRBJ2-7; the D gene is possibly TRBD1 (6 bases). The CDR3 has 14 amino acids. Trimming removed 4 bases from V and 3 bases from J, with 13 bases in between. CDR1 MNHNY and CDR2 SVGAGI come from the germline V gene (reference sequence). CDR3 residues: CASSFNRDLYEQYF. CDR3 DNA: TGTGCCAGCAGTTTTAACAGGGACCTCTACGAGCAGTACTTC.

This clonotype was seen at least ten times. This chain uses TRBV24-1 with TRBJ2-1; no firm D call. The germline V gene encodes CDR1 KGHDR and CDR2 SFDVKD. V lost 0 bases to trimming and J lost 5 bases, with 13 bases between them. The CDR3 totals 16 residues. The CDR3 is CATSDLKNGPDNEQFF. The CDR3 DNA is TGTGCCACCAGTGATTTGAAGAATGGTCCGGACAATGAGCAGTTCTTC.

This clonotype was observed many times. The CDR3 loop reads CASSAPTRNDEQYF. DNA for the CDR3: TGTGCCAGCAGCGCCCCTACTAGGAACGATGAGCAGTACTTC. V and J are TRBV9 and TRBJ2-7; tentative D call: TRBD2 (5 bases). V was pared by 3 bases and J by 7 bases, with 17 bases between. This CDR3 contains 14 residues. CDR1 is SGDLS and CDR2 is YYNGEE in the germline V gene.

J is TRBJ1-2 and V is TRBV20-1; no firm D call. Germline V CDR1 and CDR2: DFQATT, SNEGSKA (reference sequence). The CDR3 consists of 14 residues. V was cut by 3 bases and J by 4 bases, with 15 bases left in between. In DNA, the CDR3 is TGCAGTGCTAGTCCGGGGTATCGCGGCTATGGCTACACCTTC. Protein: CSASPGYRGYGYTF.

By share of the sample, this clonotype is medium-sized (0.01 to 0.1%). This rearrangement joins TRBV7-9 to TRBJ2-7; D remains ambiguous. From germline, CDR1 is SEHNR and CDR2 FQNEAQ (reference sequence). V was trimmed by 8 bases and J by 4 bases, leaving 15 bases between them. The CDR3 has 13 amino acids. The CDR3 here is CASEARSSYEQYF. The CDR3 DNA sequence: TGTGCCAGCGAAGCCAGGAGTTCTTACGAGCAGTACTTC.

In this sample, this clonotype turned up many times. This chain uses TRBV5-1 with TRBJ2-2; 7 bases fit TRBD2. Germline V lookup: CDR1 SGHRS, CDR2 YFSETQ. J gave up 5 bases and V 0 bases, and 1 base lay outside the gene matches. This CDR3 has 14 residues. CDR3 loop: CASSLAGGTGELFF. In DNA, the CDR3 is TGCGCCAGCAGCTTGGCCGGGGGGACCGGGGAGCTGTTTTTT.

In this sample, this clonotype turned up once. J is TRBJ2-5 and V is TRBV7-3; 13 nucleotides line up with TRBD2. The end of the DNA fits TRBJ2-1 better, so the J call may be wrong. Per germline, CDR1 SGHTA and CDR2 FQGTGA. The CDR3 has 16 residues. The CDR3 loop is CASSAPTSGRSYEQFF. The CDR3 DNA follows: TGTGCCAGCAGCGCCCCGACTAGCGGGAGGTCCTACGAGCAGTTCTTC.

The chain joins TRBV6-5 to TRBJ1-6, with a weak D call TRBD1 (5 bases). This CDR3 is built from 16 residues. The V end was cut by 5 bases, the J end by 5 bases, with 16 bases between. CDR1 and CDR2 (germline): MNHEY, SVGAGI. The CDR3 loop reads CASSGGLGSNNSPLHF. DNA for the CDR3: TGTGCCAGCAGTGGGGGTTTAGGGAGTAATAATTCACCCCTCCACTTT.

This clonotype was seen repeatedly, ten times or more. This rearrangement joins TRBV24-1 to TRBJ1-2, with a tentative D call TRBD1 (5 bases). Germline V gene data show CDR1 as KGHDR and CDR2 as SFDVKD. Trimming took 3 bases from V and 3 from J, leaving 10 bases between them. This CDR3 is built from 14 residues. The CDR3 region has the DNA TGTGCCACCAGTGATCCGGGGGTAGACTATGGCTACACCTTC. It codes for CATSDPGVDYGYTF.

With respect to this clonotype: The conserved closing phenylalanine or tryptophan is absent in this CDR3, likely reflecting a read error. It is unclear where the CDR3 begins or ends on the DNA, so no DNA is shown, and the CDR3 is as TCRdb lists it. The gene calls are TRBV12-3 or TRBV12-4 and TRBJ2-4; TRBD1, as called in the table, went unchecked against the DNA. A total of 10 residues make up the CDR3, ends included. The chain's CDR3 is CASSRGQGAR.

The chain links TRBV7-2 to TRBJ2-1; possibly TRBD2 for D (5 bases). Germline CDR1 SGHTA, CDR2 FQGNSA. Between the trimmed V and J ends, which lost 1 base and 0 bases, there was a span of 10 bases. CDR3 size: 16 residues. This CDR3 is CASSLDFGISYNEQFF. Here the CDR3 DNA reads TGTGCCAGCAGCTTAGATTTCGGGATCTCCTACAATGAGCAGTTCTTC.

Of note for this clonotype: A much more abundant neighbour one base away suggests this may be a read error. This chain links TRBV5-3 with TRBJ2-1; D might be TRBD1 or TRBD2, each matching 5 bases. TRBJ2-7 matches the DNA end more closely, so the J call is doubtful. TRBV5-3 is known as an ORF, though its function is uncertain. The CDR3 is 14 amino acids. The CDR3 sequence: CASSGASRSGEQYF. In DNA, the CDR3 is TGTGCCAGTTCCGGGGCTAGTAGGAGTGGTGAGCAGTACTTC.

On this clonotype: Given the absence of the conserved phenylalanine or tryptophan at the CDR3 end, a read error is likely. It is unclear where the CDR3 begins or ends on the DNA, so no DNA is shown, and the CDR3 is as TCRdb lists it. This chain connects TRBV7-2 to TRBJ2-6; the table's D call, TRBD1, was not checked against the DNA. The germline V gene encodes CDR1 SGHTA and CDR2 FQGNSA. The CDR3 sequence runs 17 residues, both termini included. The CDR3 loop is CASSLDSPPLYEQYFGA.

The rearrangement joins TRBV3-1 to TRBJ1-2; 7 nucleotides line up with TRBD1. CDR1 LGHDT and CDR2 YNNKEL come from the germline V gene (reference sequence). Losses at the gene ends were 3 bases for V and 5 bases for J; bases not matched to a gene: 6. The CDR3 contains 14 residues. The CDR3 reads CASSQWTGDYGYTF. The CDR3 DNA reads as TGTGCCAGCAGCCAGTGGACAGGCGATTATGGCTACACCTTC. The full variable domain, completed using reference TRBV3-1 and TRBJ1-2, is DTAVSQTPKYLVTQMGNDKSIKCEQNLGHDTMYWYKQDSKKFLKIMFSYNNKELIINETVPNRFSPKSPDKAHLNLHINSLELGDSAVYFCASSQWTGDYGYTFGSGTRLTVV.

J is TRBJ1-5 and V is TRBV7-8; possibly TRBD1 for D (6 bases). CDR1 and CDR2 (germline): SGHVS, FQNEAQ. The CDR3 sequence is 15 residues long. V dropped 0 bases and J dropped 4 bases, with 10 bases sitting between them. The CDR3 sequence is CASSLAGHTNQPQHF. The CDR3 bases are TGTGCCAGCAGCTTAGCGGGACATACTAATCAGCCCCAGCATTTT.

This clonotype was counted only a few times. This chain joins TRBV19 and TRBJ2-3; 7 bases map to TRBD1. Matching the DNA end better, TRBJ2-1 makes the J call doubtful. Per germline, CDR1 LNHDA and CDR2 SQIVND (reference sequence). CDR3 length: 14 amino acids. The CDR3 sequence is CASRLGQDTYEQFF. CDR3 sequence (DNA): TGTGCCAGTAGACTCGGACAGGACACCTACGAGCAGTTCTTC.

This sequence joins TRBV7-6 and TRBJ2-1; no firm D call. Trimming stripped 1 base from V and 7 bases from J, with 5 bases between. The CDR3 covers 12 residues. Germline lookup yields CDR1 SGHVS and CDR2 FNYEAQ. The chain's CDR3 is CASSLGMNEQFF. CDR3 DNA sequence: TGTGCCAGCAGCTTAGGTATGAATGAGCAGTTCTTC.

This clonotype was recorded many times. With a much larger clone just one base away, this may be a read error. V gene TRBV6-1 combines with J gene TRBJ2-7; 8 nucleotides line up with TRBD2. The CDR3 length is 13 residues. Looked up from germline, CDR1 is MNHNS and CDR2 is SASEGT. After removal of 8 bases from V and 7 bases from J, the junction contained 10 bases not matched to a gene. The CDR3 region has the DNA TGTGCCAGCTCCGGGGGGGCCGATAATGAGCAGTACTTC. As protein: CASSGGADNEQYF.

The sample holds many counts of this clonotype. The rearrangement uses TRBV10-1 and TRBJ2-7, with D possibly matching TRBD1 (5 bases). Germline V CDR1 and CDR2: WNHNN, SYGVQD (reference sequence). V dropped 3 bases and J dropped 4 bases, with 10 bases sitting between them. The CDR3 extends over 13 amino acids. CDR3 in DNA: TGCGCCAGCAGTGACAGGGTTGGATACGAGCAGTACTTC. This codes for CASSDRVGYEQYF.

CDR3 in amino acids: CASSTYLESAYEQYF. The DNA for the CDR3 is TGTGCCAGCAGCACTTACTTAGAGTCCGCCTACGAGCAGTACTTC. The chain combines TRBV7-2 with TRBJ2-5; D gene uncertain. The J call could be wrong; TRBJ2-7 is a better fit for the DNA end. This CDR3 is built from 15 residues. From germline, CDR1 is SGHTA and CDR2 FQGNSA.

This clonotype was counted at least ten times. The chain has TRBV10-3 and TRBJ1-4; tentatively, D is TRBD1 (5 bases). The V end was cut by 4 bases, the J end by 5 bases, with 8 bases between. Germline V lookup: CDR1 ENHRY, CDR2 SYGVKD. The length of the CDR3 is 13 residues. Here the CDR3 DNA reads TGTGCCATCAGTGTCCCAGGGAATGAAAAACTGTTTTTT. Protein: CAISVPGNEKLFF.

In regard to this clonotype: This CDR3 fails to terminate in the conserved phenylalanine or tryptophan, so it likely reflects a read error. The DNA is left out, because the CDR3 cannot be placed on it with certainty; the CDR3 is given as TCRdb lists it. The CDR3 region is CASSLESNNEQFFGS. The chain couples TRBV7-6 to TRBJ2-7. Germline CDR1 reads SGHVS; CDR2 reads FNYEAQ. The CDR3 sequence runs 15 residues, both termini included.

This clonotype was seen repeatedly, ten times or more. The chain employs TRBV13 and TRBJ2-5, with TRBD2 matching over 9 bases. V lost 1 base and J lost 5; bases outside the gene matches: 8. This CDR3 has 16 amino acids. The V gene's germline CDR1 is PRHDT and CDR2 FYEKMQ (reference sequence). CDR3 sequence (DNA): TGTGCCAGCAGCTTAGAAGGTAGCGGGAGAAGTGAGACCCAGTACTTC. Protein sequence: CASSLEGSGRSETQYF.

This clonotype appeared many times. The gene calls are TRBV11-2 and TRBJ2-5, with TRBD1 identical over 7 bases. This CDR3 is 14 amino acids long. The V segment lost 6 bases and the J segment 4 bases; nucleotides outside the gene matches: 8. CDR1 and CDR2 from the germline V gene are SGHAT and FQNNGV. The CDR3 DNA follows: TGTGCCAGCAGAAGAAGACAGGGAGCAGAGACCCAGTACTTC. Translation: CASRRRQGAETQYF.

In its sample, this clonotype ranks as medium-sized. The chain carries TRBV12-3 or TRBV12-4 and TRBJ2-7; 12 bases agree with TRBD2. The junction had 4 bases not matched to a gene; V was cut back by 7 bases and J by 0 bases. The CDR3 runs 15 residues. The CDR3 DNA sequence: TGTGCCAGCACCAGGACTAGCGGGGACTCCTACGAGCAGTACTTC. Translating gives CASTRTSGDSYEQYF.

Note on this clonotype: Just one base apart from a much larger clone, this may be a read error. The chain carries TRBV7-2 and TRBJ2-7; 10 nucleotides agree with TRBD2. With V trimmed by 1 base and J by 7 bases, 13 bases remained unmatched. The CDR3 covers 17 residues. Germline V CDR1 and CDR2: SGHTA, FQGNSA. CDR3 loop: CASSLDGASGSISEQYF. The CDR3 DNA follows: TGTGCCAGCAGCTTAGACGGTGCTAGCGGGAGTATAAGTGAGCAGTACTTC.